The present entry profiles one T cell receptor (beta chain) with its context. Its antigen is unknown. The data were taken from a study of multiple sclerosis patients with progressive multifocal leukoencephalopathy. General study findings and limits: PML-onset expanded TRB clones were detectable before and during natalizumab therapy.

The repertoire was sequenced with immunoSEQ multiplex PCR; TCRdb's copy has only in-frame clones and lacks some. The table shows about 32,000 clones, with about 87% occurring only once. Stated time point: time of PML onset. Natalizumab-treated patients developed PML between about 16 and 56 months into natalizumab therapy. V lost 0 bases to trimming and J lost 9 bases, with 18 bases between them. The germline gives CDR1 SGHVS, CDR2 FNYEAQ. The CDR3 has 15 amino acids. Sequencing was performed on PBMCs, taken from a patient treated with natalizumab. This TCR derives from a woman between 40 and 50 years old with progressive multifocal leukoencephalopathy. This chain links TRBV7-6 with TRBJ2-7, with no clear D. The chain's CDR3 is CASSLASHGLGWQYF. In nucleotides, the CDR3 is TGTGCCAGCAGCTTAGCGAGCCACGGTCTAGGATGGCAGTACTTC. The variable domain in full, completed from reference TRBV7-6 and TRBJ2-7, reads GAGVSQSPRYKVTKRGQDVALRCDPISGHVSLYWYRQALGQGPEFLTYFNYEAQQDKSGLPNDRFSAERPEGSISTLTIQRTEQRDSAMYRCASSLASHGLGWQYFGPGTRLTVT.